This T cell receptor beta chain was sequenced for a study of read filtering for tumor transcriptome and immune sequencing. Overall study context: By R-ISS, stages I, II and III held 8, 16 and 7 patients. DNase treatment preceded whole-transcriptome library preparation. Overall study results and limits: Dropping single-read clonotypes raised IR-seq and RNA-seq shared-clonotype correlation. Roughly 79% of IR-seq clonotypes had one read, totaling approximately 4% of reads; RNA-seq: 74.6% and 44.6%.

The length of the CDR3 is 16 residues. Germline CDR1 MDHEN, CDR2 SYDVKM. From 300 to 450 ng of RNA, a library with molecular barcoded alpha/delta and beta/gamma adaptors was made. One entry per CDR3 protein, called by TCRdb with MiXCR from the reads. Of 43,000 or so distinct CDR3 sequences detected, less than 20% appear once; the ten largest clones hold 30% to 45%. Points on this clonotype: Antigen specificity is unknown. Relative to the germline gene, one junction end is altered; a read error may explain this.

The specimen sequenced was a population of CD138-negative cells sorted from bone marrow. The clonotype comes from a donor at least 40 years old with multiple myeloma. The J gene is TRBJ2-2, the V gene TRBV28; D is perhaps TRBD1 (6 bases). For the CDR3, the DNA is TGTGCCGGCAGTTTAGGGGGAGCTGGGGGAACCGGGGAGCTGTTTTTT. Translated: CAGSLGGAGGTGELFF. Drawing the rest from reference TRBV28 and TRBJ2-2, the complete variable domain is DVKVTQSSRYLVKRTGEKVFLECVQDMDHENMFWYRQDPGLGLRLIYFSYDVKMKEKGDIPEGYSVSREKKERFSLILESASTNQTSMYLCAGSLGGAGGTGELFFGEGSRLTVL.